The present TCR beta chain was sequenced within a study of T cells after yellow fever vaccination. Study-level background: Fractions with few cells were prepared using SMART-Seq v4 Ultra Low Input.

Whole-study findings and limits: The secondary response was weaker, and its peak arrived faster, on day 5 versus 15. Clones that expanded after primary vaccination mostly reappeared after the booster (less than 98% CD4, 75% to 90% CD8).

As TCR cDNA was made by 5'RACE template switching, a universal primer site and UMIs were added. TCRdb passed the 5' RACE reads through MiXCR, listing each CDR3 protein once. This table holds 250,000 to 400,000 distinct CDR3 sequences, approximately 4% found once. CDR1 and CDR2 from the germline V gene are SGHVS and FQNEAQ. The CDR3 spans 15 residues. Trimming took 1 base from V and 3 from J; bases not matched to a gene: 4. In regard to this clonotype: What it binds is not known.

The source was PBMCs, collected 15 days after the yellow fever booster vaccination. The chain employs TRBV7-8 and TRBJ2-7, with 9 nucleotides matching TRBD1. The sequence derives from a man aged 18 to 29 who received the YFV17D yellow fever vaccine. CDR3 residues: CASSLGRDRVYEQYF. The CDR3 coding sequence is TGTGCCAGCAGCTTAGGCCGGGACAGGGTCTACGAGCAGTACTTC.